The rows below give T cell receptor beta chains drawn from one sample of a study of regulatory T cells in long-lasting Graves disease. TCRdb re-called the multiplex PCR reads with MiXCR, one entry per CDR3 protein. This table holds roughly 560,000 distinct CDR3 sequences, more than 10% found once. A further study also used this sample, focusing on T cells in Graves' hyperthyroidism and ophthalmopathy.

Specimen: peripheral blood mononuclear cells (PBMCs), collected at new diagnosis, from a patient treated with antithyroid drugs. Receptors originate from a woman in her thirties with Graves disease. Each CDR3 is given with its conserved first and last residue. Each record gives: clone size, D gene, V gene, J gene, CDR3 length, CDR3 DNA, CDR3 protein. The D gene is left open where the match is weak. Clone size is given for some rows only: seen once, a few or many times, or a class if the clone is expanded.

>many|NA|TRBV14|TRBJ2-7|12
TGTGCCAGCAGCCAGGACAGCTACGAGCAGTACTTC
CASSQDSYEQYF
>NA|NA|TRBV29-1|TRBJ2-1|12
TGCAGCGTTGATGCCCCAACGGGAGAGCAGTTCTTC
CSVDAPTGEQFF
>NA|NA|TRBV20-1|TRBJ1-1|13
TGCAGTGCTAGCACAGATATGAACACTGAAGCTTTCTTT
CSASTDMNTEAFF
>NA|NA|TRBV3-1|TRBJ1-6|17
TGTGCCAGCAGCATTAGCGGCCAGGCGTTAAATAATTCACCCCTCCACTTT
CASSISGQALNNSPLHF
>many|NA|TRBV6-1|TRBJ1-5|14
TGTGCCAGACCCCAGGGCTACGACGATCAGCCCCAGCATTTT
CARPQGYDDQPQHF
>NA|TRBD2|TRBV2|TRBJ2-1|19
TGTGCCAGCAGTGAAAGCTTCCTAGCGGGAGGAGGGTCCTACAATGAGCAGTTCTTC
CASSESFLAGGGSYNEQFF
>NA|TRBD2|TRBV27|TRBJ2-1|19
TGTGCCAGCAGTTTCCTGGGACTAGCGGGAGTAAGCTCCTACAATGAGCAGTTCTTC
CASSFLGLAGVSSYNEQFF
>few|NA|TRBV29-1|TRBJ1-2|14
TGCAGCGTTGAAGATTCGGAGTGGCTTTATGGCTACACCTTC
CSVEDSEWLYGYTF
>NA|TRBD2|TRBV5-1|TRBJ2-3|16
TGCGCCAGCAGCATCGGGACTAGCGGGATGAGAGATACGCAGTATTTT
CASSIGTSGMRDTQYF
>NA|NA|TRBV4-1|TRBJ2-7|17
TGCGCCAGCAGCCAAGCGCGGTCCAGGGGTTTTCCCTACGAGCAGTACTTC
CASSQARSRGFPYEQYF
>NA|TRBD1|TRBV20-1|TRBJ1-2|14
TGCAGTGCTAGAGATCCGACAGGGAACTATGGCTACACCTTC
CSARDPTGNYGYTF
>many|NA|TRBV6-1|TRBJ2-5|12
TGTGCCAGCAGCTTACGCATGGAGACCCAGTACTTC
CASSLRMETQYF
>few|TRBD2|TRBV9|TRBJ2-2|17
TGTGCCAGCAGCGTACCCAGGACTAGCGAGGACACCGGGGAGCTGTTTTTT
CASSVPRTSEDTGELFF
>NA|NA|TRBV4-1|TRBJ2-1|17
TGCGCCAGCAGCCACCCCTACAAGGGATCCTCCTACAATGAGCAGTTCTTC
CASSHPYKGSSYNEQFF
>few|TRBD2|TRBV29-1|TRBJ2-3|15
TGCAGCGTTACAATAAATGCGGGAGCTAGAGATACGCAGTATTTT
CSVTINAGARDTQYF
>NA|TRBD1|TRBV6-1|TRBJ1-4|16
TGTGCCAGCAGCCGGAACACAGGGGGTTTTAATGAAAAACTGTTTTTT
CASSRNTGGFNEKLFF
>many|TRBD2|TRBV11-2|TRBJ2-1|15
TGTGCCAGCAGAACTCTAGCGGGAGCGTACAATGAGCAGTTCTTC
CASRTLAGAYNEQFF
>few|NA|TRBV5-1|TRBJ2-3|13
TGCGCCAGCAGACCGAATCCCACAGATACGCAGTATTTT
CASRPNPTDTQYF
>many|NA|TRBV5-6|TRBJ2-7|14
TGTGCCAGCAGCAAACAAACAGGACCCTACGAGCAGTACTTC
CASSKQTGPYEQYF
>few|NA|TRBV25-1|TRBJ2-7|13
TGTGCCAGCAGTGAAATATGGAGCTACGAGCAGTACTTC
CASSEIWSYEQYF
>many|NA|TRBV2|TRBJ1-1|13
TGTGCCAGCAGTGCAGCAGGGTATCAGGAAGCTTTCTTT
CASSAAGYQEAFF
>many|NA|TRBV20-1|TRBJ2-5|14
TGCAGTGCTAGAGTCGCCGGGAGCCAAGAGACCCAGTACTTC
CSARVAGSQETQYF
>many|NA|TRBV5-6|TRBJ2-3|13
TGTGCCAGCAGCTTCGAAGTCACAGATACGCAGTATTTT
CASSFEVTDTQYF
>NA|NA|TRBV19|TRBJ1-1|14
TGTGCCAGTAGTATTGGGGCTCTGAACACTGAAGCTTTCTTT
CASSIGALNTEAFF
>many|TRBD2|TRBV27|TRBJ2-7|17
TGTGCCAGCAGTTTCCTGGTTGGCGGGAGGGGACACTACGAGCAGTACTTC
CASSFLVGGRGHYEQYF
>many|TRBD2|TRBV20-1|TRBJ2-7|15
TGCAGTGCTAGAGGAGGCGGGAGGACTTCCTACGAGCAGTACTTC
CSARGGGRTSYEQYF
>NA|TRBD1|TRBV13|TRBJ2-1|14
TGTGCCAGCAGCATAAGGACAGGATACAATGAGCAGTTCTTC
CASSIRTGYNEQFF
>few|NA|TRBV29-1|TRBJ2-7|15
TGCAGCGTTGAAGCCTGGGGGGTGGGGACGGGGGAGCAGTACTTC
CSVEAWGVGTGEQYF
>few|NA|TRBV29-1|TRBJ1-1|13
TGCAGCGTTGCGAGAACCGTGAACACTGAAGCTTTCTTT
CSVARTVNTEAFF
>many|NA|TRBV28|TRBJ2-7|12
TGTGCCAGCAGCCAGGTAAACCGGGACGTAACGTTC
CASSQVNRDVTF
>many|TRBD2|TRBV6-1|TRBJ2-3|18
TGTGCCAGCAATAGACTAGCGGGAGGCAACTCCATCACAGATACGCAGTATTTT
CASNRLAGGNSITDTQYF
>many|TRBD2|TRBV12-3/TRBV12-4|TRBJ2-4|14
TGTGCCAGCAGTTTGTTACTAGCGGGGAACATTCAGTACTTC
CASSLLLAGNIQYF
>NA|NA|TRBV13|TRBJ2-7|16
TGTGCCAGCAGCTCCGGGCCCGACAGGGAGGGCTACGAGCAGTACTTC
CASSSGPDREGYEQYF
>many|NA|TRBV7-9|TRBJ1-6|15
TGTGCCAGCAGCACAGGGAGGGCTTATAATTCACCCCTCCACTTT
CASSTGRAYNSPLHF
>few|TRBD2|TRBV7-3|TRBJ2-1|14
TGTGCCAGCAGCCTACTAGCGTTCGTCGGGGGGCAGTTCTTC
CASSLLAFVGGQFF
>NA|TRBD2|TRBV5-6|TRBJ2-7|16
TGTGCCAGCAGCAGGAGAGGGACTAGCAACCTGGCCGAGCAGTACTTC
CASSRRGTSNLAEQYF
>many|NA|TRBV30|TRBJ2-2|14
TGTGCCTGGAGAAGGCAGGGCGGCTCCGGGGAGCTGTTTTTT
CAWRRQGGSGELFF
>many|TRBD2|TRBV12-3/TRBV12-4|TRBJ2-2|17
TGTGCCAGCAGTGACTCGGGACTACCCATCGCGGGCGGGGAGCTGTTTTTT
CASSDSGLPIAGGELFF
>few|NA|TRBV4-2|TRBJ1-1|14
TGTGCCAGCAGCCACTTGGACAGAAACACTGAAGCTTTCTTT
CASSHLDRNTEAFF
>many|NA|TRBV2|TRBJ1-2|12
TGTGCCAGTAGCTACAGAGGGGCTGGCTACACCTTC
CASSYRGAGYTF
>NA|NA|TRBV29-1|TRBJ2-1|15
TGCAGCGTTGTAATACCGGGACCCTTTCGGGATGAGCAGTTCTTC
CSVVIPGPFRDEQFF
>few|NA|TRBV7-9|TRBJ2-4|15
TGTGCCAGCATGGTGGGTTCGCTAGCCAAAAACATTCAGTACTTC
CASMVGSLAKNIQYF
>many|TRBD2|TRBV6-5|TRBJ2-7|16
TGTGCCAGCAGTTACGGGTCTAGCGGAACGGCCTACGAGCAGTACTTC
CASSYGSSGTAYEQYF
>NA|NA|TRBV6-5|TRBJ2-7|11
TGTGCCAGCAGTTATGGACCCGAGCAGTACTTC
CASSYGPEQYF
>NA|NA|TRBV19|TRBJ2-4|15
TGTGCCAGTAGTACGACGGGATCCCCGAGCAACATTCAGTACTTC
CASSTTGSPSNIQYF
>many|TRBD2|TRBV20-1|TRBJ2-7|14
TGCAGTGCTAGAGCCACTAGCGGGCCCTACGAGCAGTACTTC
CSARATSGPYEQYF
>many|TRBD1|TRBV12-3/TRBV12-4|TRBJ2-5|16
TGTGCCAGCAGTCCGTGGACAGGGGACGAACAAGAGACCCAGTACTTC
CASSPWTGDEQETQYF
>NA|TRBD1|TRBV6-1|TRBJ2-7|16
TGTGCCAGCAGCCTCAAACGGTCAGGGGGCACTTACGAGCAGTACTTC
CASSLKRSGGTYEQYF
>many|NA|TRBV18|TRBJ1-1|14
TGTGCCAGCTCACCCGACAGGTTGAACACTGAAGCTTTCTTT
CASSPDRLNTEAFF
>many|NA|TRBV7-8|TRBJ2-1|15
TGTGCCAGCAGCGTCAGGGATGTCTCCTACAATGAGCAGTTCTTC
CASSVRDVSYNEQFF
>many|NA|TRBV25-1|TRBJ2-2|16
TGTGCCAGCAGTCCCGACGCAGGGGCGAACACCGGGGAGCTGTTTTTT
CASSPDAGANTGELFF
>NA|TRBD2|TRBV4-3|TRBJ2-2|16
TGCGCCAGCAGCCAATTCATGGCGGGAGAGAACGGGGAGCTGTTTTTT
CASSQFMAGENGELFF
>many|NA|TRBV19|TRBJ2-6|14
TGTGCCAGTAGACAGCTCTCTGGGGCCAACGTCCTGACTTTC
CASRQLSGANVLTF
>many|TRBD1|TRBV28|TRBJ2-7|14
TGTGCCAGCAGACTACGACAGGGCTTGTACGAGCAGTACTTC
CASRLRQGLYEQYF
>many|NA|TRBV27|TRBJ1-1|13
TGTGCCAGCAGCCGAAGCGGGGGGCTCAAAGCTTTCTTT
CASSRSGGLKAFF
>NA|NA|TRBV9|TRBJ2-3|15
TGTGCCAGCAGCGTTTACCCGGGATTCGCAGATACGCAGTATTTT
CASSVYPGFADTQYF
>many|NA|TRBV20-1|TRBJ1-1|16
TGCAGTGCTAGCCCCTTGCCTCACCCCGGATACACTGAAGCTTTCTTT
CSASPLPHPGYTEAFF